The source of this TCR beta chain is a study of control samples from healthy donors and cancer patients (dated by TCRdb to about 2020). Points on this clone: No antigen is known for it. Per-nucleotide qualities are absent, and no much larger clonotype sits a single base away.

Library generation was performed with the immunoSEQ multiplex PCR assay. As stored in TCRdb, this immuneACCESS dataset retains in-frame rearrangements with V and J assigned. A fraction of the clones does not appear; measured against another copy, unresolved V genes explain less than half of the discrepancy, and the remainder lacks a known reason. The sample profile shows around 42,000 clones; around 94% of them were found once. The ten largest account for roughly 25% of the sample. From the germline V gene, CDR1 is SGHNT and CDR2 is YENEEA. There are 16 amino acids in the CDR3, from cysteine to phenylalanine inclusive. CDR3 DNA is the only sequence kept; it has 48 bases, read in frame from the first base. Trimming removed 1 base from V and 3 bases from J; the gene matches leave 2 bases unexplained.

The sequence is built from TRBV11-3 and TRBJ1-4, and TRBD1 aligns with 10 junction nucleotides. This receptor was obtained from a man aged 60-69 years in good health. Input material: blood. The bases are TGTGCCAGCAGCTTAGCCGGGACAGGGGCTAATGAAAAACTGTTTTTT. It is translated as CASSLAGTGANEKLFF.